This entry concerns a single TCR beta chain. Its antigen is not known. Cultured CD4+ T cell DNA was sequenced using the Oncomine TCR Beta short-read assay. TCRdb re-called the PCR reads with MiXCR, one entry per CDR3 protein. The table lists several thousand distinct CDR3 sequences, 45% to 55% of them singletons. Germline V gene sequence: CDR1 MNHEY, CDR2 SVGAGI. This CDR3 has 15 residues. V lost 2 bases, J lost 8 bases, and 16 bases lay in between. This sample is drawn from a study of vaccination and CD4 T cells after COVID-19. Background on the study: Overlapping spike peptides of SARS-CoV-2, HCoV-NL63, HCoV-OC43 and HCoV-229E were used, and cells were stimulated with them.

Noted treatment: roughly 11-day PBMC culture with coronavirus spike peptide pools or control peptides (ViraFEST assay). The sequenced sample consisted of CD4+ T cells from blood, cultured in vitro. This chain connects TRBV6-5 to TRBJ2-4, with a possible D match to TRBD2 (6 bases). This TCR was recovered from a human donor who had recovered from COVID-19. This CDR3 is CASSYTSGLFDIQYF. In DNA form, the CDR3 reads TGTGCCAGCAGTTACACATCGGGACTTTTTGACATTCAGTACTTC.